The T cell receptor (beta chain) described here comes from a study of blood T cell repertoires in COVID-19. About the study: Acute-phase and convalescent COVID-19 samples originated in the United States, Italy and Spain.

This CDR3 comprises 15 residues. Trimming took off 2 bases at V and 6 bases at J, with 12 bases between the two ends. CDR1 is SGHNT and CDR2 is YYREEE in the germline V gene (reference sequence). This clone was seen a handful of times. Generated by immunoSEQ multiplex PCR, the TCRdb table keeps only in-frame clones and is missing some. Seen here are tens of thousands of clones, approximately 86% observed once, and the top ten hold about 1.1%. The chain combines TRBV5-4 with TRBJ1-6; TRBD1 might be the D (6 bases). Material for sequencing was peripheral blood. This clonotype was sampled from a man in his forties with acute or convalescent COVID-19. CDR3 DNA: TGTGCCAGCAGCTTCAACAGGGCCGGTAATTCACCCCTCCACTTT. Its translation is CASSFNRAGNSPLHF. Full variable domain (rest looked up from reference TRBV5-4 and TRBJ1-6): ETGVTQSPTHLIKTRGQQVTLRCSSQSGHNTVSWYQQALGQGPQFIFQYYREEENGRGNFPPRFSGLQFPNYSSELNVNALELDDSALYLCASSFNRAGNSPLHFGNGTRLTVT.